This T cell receptor beta chain derives from a study of graft-versus-host responses after intestinal transplantation. Repertoires were generated with immunoSEQ multiplex PCR, while TCRdb's copy carries only in-frame clones and drops some. This table holds around 45,000 clones, about 90% found once. Broader study findings: Recipient marrow held GvH clones, some first seen in ileum or blood.

Concerning this clone itself: The antigen is not known.

The CDR3 is 16 amino acids. Trimming at V came to 4 bases and at J to 4 bases, leaving 7 bases not matched to a gene. In germline, CDR1 is LGHNA, CDR2 YSLEER. This receptor was identified in a human donor who was the organ donor for an intestinal transplant. V and J are TRBV4-3 and TRBJ2-7, with 13 bases lining up with TRBD2. This sample comprised unstimulated CD4+ T cells sorted from spleen or lymph node cells, obtained before transplant. CDR3 sequence reads: CASSLRTSGSAYEQYF. Here the CDR3 DNA reads TGCGCCAGCAGCCTCCGGACTAGCGGGAGCGCGTACGAGCAGTACTTC.